One sample yielded the 30 T cell receptor beta chains listed below, sequenced in a study of T-cell memory formation after mild COVID-19. TCRdb redid the calling of the 5' RACE reads with MiXCR, one entry per CDR3 protein. Seen here are 470,000 or so distinct CDR3 sequences, 15% to 20% observed once, and the top ten hold approximately 13%. The sequencing input was PBMCs or a T cell subset sorted from them (not recorded which). These receptors were taken from an adult woman who had mild COVID-19 (a few samples of this study predate the infection). Cell type and time point are not known.

This clonotype appeared a few times. The gene calls are TRBV20-1 and TRBJ1-2; 10 nucleotides line up with TRBD1. The CDR3 is 16 residues long. J gave up 0 bases and V 6 bases, and 10 bases lay outside the gene matches. Germline CDR1 reads DFQATT; CDR2 reads SNEGSKA (reference sequence). CDR3 residues: CSAPTGTGASNYGYTF. CDR3 nucleotides: TGCAGTGCACCGACCGGGACAGGGGCTTCTAACTATGGCTACACCTTC.

The chain carries TRBV3-1 and TRBJ1-1; D uncertain. V lost 0 bases, J lost 6 bases, and 20 bases lay in between. The V gene's germline CDR1 is LGHDT and CDR2 YNNKEL (reference sequence). The CDR3 extends over 17 amino acids. CDR3 protein: CASSQDHRTGRVAEAFF. As DNA, the CDR3 is TGTGCCAGCAGCCAAGATCATCGGACTGGGAGGGTTGCTGAAGCTTTCTTT.

This clonotype came up a few times. The V call is TRBV21-1, the J call TRBJ1-1; no check of the table's D call, TRBD1, against the DNA was made. TRBV21-1 is listed as a pseudogene. The CDR3 extends over 16 amino acids. CDR3 sequence (DNA): TGTGCCAGCAGCAAACACCTCCGGACACCTAACACTGAAGCTTTCTTT. It encodes CASSKHLRTPNTEAFF.

The chain is built from TRBV7-8 and TRBJ2-3, with TRBD2 matching 9 bases. The CDR3 is 16 amino acids. Germline CDR1 and CDR2: SGHVS and FQNEAQ. J gave up 6 bases and V 1 base, and 8 bases lay outside the gene matches. Here the CDR3 DNA reads TGTGCCAGCAGCTTAGAGCTGCGGGGGGGGCTGGATACGCAGTATTTT. This translates into CASSLELRGGLDTQYF.

This chain uses TRBV20-1 with TRBJ2-1; D gene uncertain. V was cut by 3 bases and J by 1 base, with 16 bases left in between. CDR1 and CDR2 from the germline V gene are DFQATT and SNEGSKA (reference sequence). This CDR3 comprises 16 residues. CDR3 coding DNA: TGCAGTGCTAGCTGGTCCGGCCGACCTTCCTACAATGAGCAGTTCTTC. Amino acids: CSASWSGRPSYNEQFF.

The rearrangement links TRBV23-1 to TRBJ2-1; 16 bases fit TRBD2. TRBV23-1 is an ORF, with its function uncertain. The CDR3 totals 18 residues. Trimming at V came to 1 base and at J to 5 bases, leaving 5 bases not matched to a gene. As DNA, the CDR3 is TGCGCCAGCAGTCAATTCGGGACTAGCGGGAGGGGAAACAATGAGCAGTTCTTC. It translates to CASSQFGTSGRGNNEQFF.

This chain joins TRBV29-1 and TRBJ1-2, with D hard to call. Germline CDR1 reads SQVTM; CDR2 reads ANQGSEA. CDR3 length equals 11 residues. Trimming left V 3 bases short and J 6 bases short, with 8 bases between. DNA of the CDR3: TGCAGCGTTGATCAGAGCCATGGCTACACCTTC. Encoded protein: CSVDQSHGYTF.

The rearrangement uses TRBV4-1 and TRBJ2-1; 9 bases match TRBD2. From germline, CDR1 is MGHRA and CDR2 YSYEKL. CDR3 length: 17 amino acids. V dropped 3 bases and J dropped 0; count of bases not matched to a gene: 6. The CDR3 DNA reads TGCGCCAGCAGCCAGTTATGGACTAGCGACTCCTACAATGAGCAGTTCTTC. Its protein product is CASSQLWTSDSYNEQFF.

J is TRBJ1-1 and V is TRBV7-9, with 8 bases that match TRBD1. V was pared by 2 bases and J by 2 bases, with 7 bases of the junction left unmatched. This CDR3 has 16 residues. CDR1 and CDR2 from the germline V gene are SEHNR and FQNEAQ (reference sequence). Written as DNA, the CDR3 is TGTGCCAGCAGCTTATCCCCCCAGGGGGCCAACACTGAAGCTTTCTTT. Translation: CASSLSPQGANTEAFF.

This clonotype turned up a few times. The chain employs TRBV9 and TRBJ2-1; possibly TRBD1 or TRBD2 for D (5 bases each). This CDR3 is built from 19 residues. Germline lookup yields CDR1 SGDLS and CDR2 YYNGEE. V lost 3 bases and J 0 bases, leaving 22 bases between the germline ends. CDR3 protein: CASSEGFGGVLSSYNEQFF. The CDR3 coding sequence is TGTGCCAGCAGCGAGGGATTTGGGGGAGTACTAAGCTCCTACAATGAGCAGTTCTTC.

This clonotype was detected ten times or more. The chain combines TRBV11-2 with TRBJ2-2; TRBD2 matches at 11 bases. V shed 4 bases and J 2 bases; nucleotides not matched to a gene: 3. CDR1 is SGHAT, CDR2 FQNNGV, per germline. The CDR3 spans 16 residues. CDR3 in amino acids: CASSSGLAANTGELFF. The CDR3 region has the DNA TGTGCCAGCAGCTCGGGACTAGCGGCTAACACCGGGGAGCTGTTTTTT.

The chain employs TRBV25-1 and TRBJ2-7; the D gene is possibly TRBD1 (5 bases). Germline-derived CDR1 and CDR2 are MGHDK and SYGVNS. V shed 4 bases and J shed 2 bases, with 15 bases lying between them. The CDR3 runs to 15 residues. The CDR3 nucleotides are TGTGCCAGCAGTGGGATGACAGCCTTAGCCTACGAGCAGTACTTC. It encodes CASSGMTALAYEQYF.

The J gene is TRBJ1-1, the V gene TRBV6-1; a weak D match, TRBD1 (5 bases). Germline loops: CDR1 MNHNS, CDR2 SASEGT. CDR3 length equals 13 residues. The V end lost 1 base, the J end lost 8 bases, and 11 bases lay between the germline ends. The CDR3 is CASSEGGGYEAFF. In nucleotides, the CDR3 is TGTGCCAGCAGTGAAGGGGGGGGTTACGAAGCTTTCTTT.

The V call is TRBV3-1, the J call TRBJ2-1, with TRBD2 matching over 9 bases. The CDR3 covers 17 residues. Losses at the gene ends were 8 bases for V and 4 bases for J; bases not matched to a gene: 15. Germline V lookup: CDR1 LGHDT, CDR2 YNNKEL (reference sequence). Here the CDR3 DNA reads TGTGCCAGCGGCTCCGGGGGGGCTAGCGGGGCTTACAATGAGCAGTTCTTC. As protein: CASGSGGASGAYNEQFF.

This clonotype was recorded at least ten times. The rearrangement joins TRBV18 to TRBJ2-3; the match to TRBD1 covers 8 bases. The CDR3 spans 13 residues. The germline gives CDR1 KGHSH, CDR2 LQKENI. The trim removed 6 bases at V and 4 bases at J, leaving 3 bases unmatched. The CDR3 bases are TGTGCCAGCTCCGGACAGGGCGCAGATACGCAGTATTTT. It yields the protein CASSGQGADTQYF.

This clonotype was picked up a small number of times. The CDR3 sequence: CASRLGQGSTDTQYF. The CDR3 DNA sequence: TGTGCCAGCAGACTGGGACAGGGAAGCACAGATACGCAGTATTTT. J is TRBJ2-3 and V is TRBV12-3 or TRBV12-4, with 9 bases fitting TRBD1. V shed 6 bases and J 0 bases; nucleotides not matched to a gene: 4. CDR3 size: 15 residues.

This chain uses TRBV9 with TRBJ2-1; D is ambiguous. V lost 0 bases to trimming and J lost 0 bases, with 10 bases between them. Germline assignment: CDR1 SGDLS and CDR2 YYNGEE. CDR3 length equals 16 residues. CDR3 DNA: TGTGCCAGCAGCGTAGATGGCTTCAGCTCCTACAATGAGCAGTTCTTC. Its protein is CASSVDGFSSYNEQFF.

The gene calls are TRBV5-1 and TRBJ1-5; D possibly corresponds to TRBD1 (5 bases). The V gene's germline CDR1 is SGHRS and CDR2 YFSETQ. The CDR3 runs to 13 residues. V lost 4 bases, J lost 7 bases, and 12 bases lay in between. CDR3 coding DNA: TGCGCCAGCAGCCTGGAGGGGATCCAGCCCCAGCATTTT. Its protein is CASSLEGIQPQHF.

This clonotype occurred a few times. The chain employs TRBV6-6 and TRBJ1-5; tentative D call: TRBD1 (6 bases). This CDR3 spans 17 amino acids. Trimming took off 2 bases at V and 0 bases at J, with 14 bases between the two ends. The V gene's germline CDR1 is MNHNY and CDR2 SVGAGI (reference sequence). CDR3 amino acids: CASSYPRTAYSNQPQHF. The CDR3 DNA is TGTGCCAGCAGTTACCCCCGGACAGCCTATAGCAATCAGCCCCAGCATTTT.

CDR3 amino acids: CATKEYNEQFF. CDR3 nucleotide sequence: TGTGCCACTAAAGAATACAATGAGCAGTTCTTC. This chain connects TRBV2 to TRBJ2-1; D unclear. Germline assignment: CDR1 SNHLY and CDR2 FYNNEI. CDR3 size: 11 residues. Trimming took off 10 bases at V and 4 bases at J, with 8 bases between the two ends.

The rearrangement links TRBV11-3 to TRBJ2-5, with 9 positions matching TRBD2. The CDR3 length is 14 residues. V dropped 5 bases and J dropped 3; count of bases not matched to a gene: 4. In germline, CDR1 is SGHNT, CDR2 YENEEA. DNA of the CDR3: TGTGCCAGCAGCGATAGCGGGAGTGAAGAGACCCAGTACTTC. It encodes CASSDSGSEETQYF. Combining the CDR3 with reference TRBV11-3 and TRBJ2-5 gives the whole variable domain EAGVVQSPRYKIIEKKQPVAFWCNPISGHNTLYWYLQNLGQGPELLIRYENEEAVDDSQLPKDRFSAERLKGVDSTLKIQPAELGDSAVYLCASSDSGSEETQYFGPGTRLLVL.

CDR3 sequence reads: CASSLGYAARGFEAFF. The CDR3 DNA sequence: TGTGCCAGCAGCTTAGGATACGCGGCAAGGGGATTCGAAGCTTTCTTT. V is TRBV7-9 and J is TRBJ1-1; the D gene is possibly TRBD1 (5 bases). There are 16 residues in the CDR3. The germline CDR1 and CDR2 sequences are SEHNR and FQNEAQ (reference sequence). Trimming removed 1 base from V and 8 bases from J, with 20 bases in between.

The rearrangement uses TRBV5-5 and TRBJ1-3; no clear D. Germline lookup yields CDR1 SGHKS and CDR2 YYEKEE (reference sequence). The CDR3 runs 15 residues. Trimming pared 4 bases from V and 0 bases from J, leaving 11 bases between. Here the CDR3 DNA reads TGTGCCAGCAGCCAAGGAGGTCTCTCTGGAAACACCATATATTTT. Its protein is CASSQGGLSGNTIYF.

This clonotype was found a few times. The chain employs TRBV4-1 and TRBJ2-1; tentative D call: TRBD2 (6 bases). CDR1 and CDR2 (germline): MGHRA, YSYEKL. With 1 base removed from V and 12 bases from J, the gap between germline ends came to 19 bases. This CDR3 is 15 amino acids long. The CDR3 reads CASSQVGGNLLGQFF. The DNA for the CDR3 is TGCGCCAGCAGCCAAGTCGGGGGTAACCTTCTTGGGCAGTTCTTC.

In its sample, this clonotype was seen many times. The V and J genes are TRBV12-3 or TRBV12-4 and TRBJ2-1; 10 nucleotides line up with TRBD1. V shed 4 bases and J 8 bases; nucleotides not matched to a gene: 8. The CDR3 is 15 amino acids. The CDR3 sequence is CASSSLGGTGDEQFF. DNA of the CDR3: TGTGCCAGCAGTTCTCTGGGTGGGACAGGGGATGAGCAGTTCTTC.

This clonotype has only a few counts. J is TRBJ2-7 and V is TRBV14; D is undetermined. This CDR3 has 16 amino acids. Per germline, CDR1 SGHDN and CDR2 FVKESK. With 0 bases removed from V and 0 bases from J, the gap between germline ends came to 12 bases. Here the CDR3 DNA reads TGTGCCAGCAGCCAAGATATTCCAACCCACTCCTACGAGCAGTACTTC. Its translation is CASSQDIPTHSYEQYF.

Worth noting for this clonotype: The junction departs from germline at one end; a sequencing error may be responsible. The V and J genes are TRBV7-9 and TRBJ2-3, with 9 positions matching TRBD1. From germline, CDR1 is SEHNR and CDR2 FQNEAQ (reference sequence). CDR3 length: 15 amino acids. CDR3 sequence (DNA): TGTGCCAGCAGCCTAATACAGGGGGCCGCAGAAACGCAGTATTTT. This encodes CASSLIQGAAETQYF.

In this sample, this clonotype turned up a few times. CDR3 sequence: CASSLVPGNTGELFF. In DNA form, the CDR3 reads TGTGCCAGCAGCTTAGTTCCGGGGAACACCGGGGAGCTGTTTTTT. The genes are TRBV11-2 and TRBJ2-2; D gene ambiguous. Germline V lookup: CDR1 SGHAT, CDR2 FQNNGV. The V and J ends lost 1 base and 1 base respectively, with 7 bases between them. The CDR3 runs 15 residues.

This clonotype has just a few counts. The gene calls are TRBV29-1 and TRBJ2-1; 15 positions match TRBD2. Germline CDR1 reads SQVTM; CDR2 reads ANQGSEA. The CDR3 covers 17 residues. V was clipped by 3 bases and J by 6 bases; unmatched bases: 9. The CDR3 loop is CSVEWTSGRASINEQFF. The CDR3 DNA sequence: TGCAGCGTTGAGTGGACTAGCGGGAGGGCCTCCATCAATGAGCAGTTCTTC.

This clonotype was found a few times. This chain uses TRBV30 with TRBJ1-6, with D unclear. Trimming cost V 3 bases and J 6 bases, with 9 bases left between them. The CDR3 extends over 13 amino acids. Germline assignment: CDR1 GTSNPN and CDR2 SVGIG (reference sequence). CDR3 residues: CAWRADFNSPLHF. CDR3 nucleotides: TGTGCCTGGAGGGCAGATTTTAATTCACCCCTCCACTTT.